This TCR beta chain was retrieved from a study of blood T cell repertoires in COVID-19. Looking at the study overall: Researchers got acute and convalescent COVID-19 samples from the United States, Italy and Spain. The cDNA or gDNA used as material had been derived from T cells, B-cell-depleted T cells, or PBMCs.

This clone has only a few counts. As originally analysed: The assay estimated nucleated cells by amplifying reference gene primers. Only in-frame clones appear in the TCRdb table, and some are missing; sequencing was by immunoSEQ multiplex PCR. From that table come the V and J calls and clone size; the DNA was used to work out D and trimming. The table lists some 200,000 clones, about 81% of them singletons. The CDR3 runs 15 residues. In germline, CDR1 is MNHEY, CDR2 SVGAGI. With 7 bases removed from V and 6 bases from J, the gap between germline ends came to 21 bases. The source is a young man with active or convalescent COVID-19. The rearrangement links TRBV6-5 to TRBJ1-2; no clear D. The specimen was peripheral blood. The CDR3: CASNMVKGGRDGYTF. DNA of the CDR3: TGTGCCAGCAATATGGTAAAGGGAGGTCGAGATGGCTACACCTTC.